This T cell receptor (beta chain) was found in a study of Tregs in tolerant kidney transplant recipients. Germline loops: CDR1 SNHLY, CDR2 FYNNEI. V gave up 7 bases and J gave up 1 base, with 11 bases separating them. The CDR3 totals 14 residues. This clone appeared once. Here immunoSEQ multiplex PCR was the method, and the copy in TCRdb shows in-frame clones only, minus some. The data show 120,000 or so clones, around nine tenths seen once. The sequencing sample was made of CD4+ T cells from blood. The gene calls are TRBV2 and TRBJ1-5; D is unclear. This clonotype was sampled from a human donor in good health. For the CDR3, the DNA is TGTGCCAGCATTCAGGACGGAAGCAATCAGCCCCAGCATTTT. Translation: CASIQDGSNQPQHF.